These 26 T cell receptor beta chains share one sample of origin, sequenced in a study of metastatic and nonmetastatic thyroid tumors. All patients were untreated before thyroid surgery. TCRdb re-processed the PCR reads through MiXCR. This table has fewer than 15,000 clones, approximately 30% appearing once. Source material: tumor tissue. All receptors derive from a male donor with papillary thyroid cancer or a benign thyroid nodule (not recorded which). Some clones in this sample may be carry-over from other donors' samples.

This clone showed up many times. The CDR3 spells CASSLRQGLHNEQFF. CDR3 coding DNA: TGTGCCAGCAGCTTAAGGCAAGGACTTCACAATGAGCAGTTCTTC. This rearrangement joins TRBV7-3 to TRBJ2-1, with D perhaps matching TRBD2 (5 bases). Trimming pared 1 base from V and 5 bases from J, leaving 12 bases between. Germline CDR1 SGHTA, CDR2 FQGTGA. The CDR3 runs 15 residues.

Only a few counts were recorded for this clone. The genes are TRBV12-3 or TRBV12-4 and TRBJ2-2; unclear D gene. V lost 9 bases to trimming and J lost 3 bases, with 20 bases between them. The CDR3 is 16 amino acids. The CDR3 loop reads CASSPAWSGDTGELFF. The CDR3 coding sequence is TGTGCCAGTAGCCCAGCGTGGTCTGGGGACACCGGGGAGCTGTTTTTT.

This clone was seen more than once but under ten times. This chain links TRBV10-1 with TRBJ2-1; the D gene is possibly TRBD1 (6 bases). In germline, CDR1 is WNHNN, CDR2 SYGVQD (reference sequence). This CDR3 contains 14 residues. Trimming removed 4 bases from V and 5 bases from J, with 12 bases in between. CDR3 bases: TGCGCCAGCAGTGCTACGAACAGGGACAATGAGCAGTTCTTC. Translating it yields CASSATNRDNEQFF.

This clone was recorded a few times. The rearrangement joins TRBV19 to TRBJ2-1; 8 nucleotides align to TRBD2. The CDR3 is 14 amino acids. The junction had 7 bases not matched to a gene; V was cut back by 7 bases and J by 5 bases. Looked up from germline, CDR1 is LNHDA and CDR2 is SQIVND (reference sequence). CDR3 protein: CASNDGGANNEQFF. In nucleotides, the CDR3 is TGTGCCAGTAACGACGGGGGGGCAAACAATGAGCAGTTCTTC.

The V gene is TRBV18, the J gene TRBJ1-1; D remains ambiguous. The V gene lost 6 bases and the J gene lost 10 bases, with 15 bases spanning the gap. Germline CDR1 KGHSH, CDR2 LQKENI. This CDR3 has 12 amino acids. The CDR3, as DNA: TGTGCCAGCTCCCCTCCGGTGGGTGTAGCTTTCTTT. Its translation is CASSPPVGVAFF.

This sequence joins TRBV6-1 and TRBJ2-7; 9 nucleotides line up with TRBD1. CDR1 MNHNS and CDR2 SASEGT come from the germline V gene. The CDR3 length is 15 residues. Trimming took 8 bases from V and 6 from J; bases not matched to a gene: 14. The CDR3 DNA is TGTGCCAGCTGGACCGTGACAGGGGGAAATCGCGAGCAGTACTTC. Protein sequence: CASWTVTGGNREQYF.

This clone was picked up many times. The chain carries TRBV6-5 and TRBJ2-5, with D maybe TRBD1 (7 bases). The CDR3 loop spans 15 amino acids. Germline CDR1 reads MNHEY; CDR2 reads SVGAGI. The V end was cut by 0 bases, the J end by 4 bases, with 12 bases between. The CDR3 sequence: CASSYSAGGRETQYF. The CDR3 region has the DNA TGTGCCAGCAGTTACTCGGCAGGGGGGAGAGAGACCCAGTACTTC.

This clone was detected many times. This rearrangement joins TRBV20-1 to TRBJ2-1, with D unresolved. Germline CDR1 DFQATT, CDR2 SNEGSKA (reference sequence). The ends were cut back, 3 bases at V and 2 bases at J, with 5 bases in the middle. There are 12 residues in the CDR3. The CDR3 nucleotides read TGCAGTGCTAGTCCCCCCTACAATGAGCAGTTCTTC. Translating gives CSASPPYNEQFF.

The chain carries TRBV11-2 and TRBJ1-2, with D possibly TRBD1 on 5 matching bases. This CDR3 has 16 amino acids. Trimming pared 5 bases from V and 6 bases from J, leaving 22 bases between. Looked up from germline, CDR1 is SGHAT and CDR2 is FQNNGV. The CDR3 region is CASSPPGAYGGDGYTF. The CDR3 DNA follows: TGTGCCAGCAGCCCTCCTGGGGCATATGGGGGGGATGGCTACACCTTC.

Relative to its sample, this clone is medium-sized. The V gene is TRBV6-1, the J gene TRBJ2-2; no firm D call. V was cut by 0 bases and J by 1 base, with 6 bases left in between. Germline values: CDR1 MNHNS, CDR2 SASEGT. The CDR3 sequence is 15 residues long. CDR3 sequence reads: CASSEASGNTGELFF. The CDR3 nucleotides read TGTGCCAGCAGTGAAGCGTCAGGGAACACCGGGGAGCTGTTTTTT.

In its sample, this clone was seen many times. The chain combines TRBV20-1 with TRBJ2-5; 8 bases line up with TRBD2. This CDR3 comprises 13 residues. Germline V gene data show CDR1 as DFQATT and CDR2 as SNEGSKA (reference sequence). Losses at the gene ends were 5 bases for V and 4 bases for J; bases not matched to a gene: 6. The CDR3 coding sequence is TGCAGTGCTCTAGCGGGTCGGGTAGAGACCCAGTACTTC. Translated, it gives CSALAGRVETQYF.

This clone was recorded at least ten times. In nucleotides, the CDR3 is TGTGCCAGCAGTGAGGGGGGGACAGGGGGCCTCAATCAGCCCCAGCATTTT. It encodes CASSEGGTGGLNQPQHF. The chain recombines TRBV2 with TRBJ1-5; 12 nucleotides line up with TRBD1. The CDR3 is made up of 17 amino acids. Trimming took 3 bases from V and 3 from J; bases not matched to a gene: 6. Germline V lookup: CDR1 SNHLY, CDR2 FYNNEI.

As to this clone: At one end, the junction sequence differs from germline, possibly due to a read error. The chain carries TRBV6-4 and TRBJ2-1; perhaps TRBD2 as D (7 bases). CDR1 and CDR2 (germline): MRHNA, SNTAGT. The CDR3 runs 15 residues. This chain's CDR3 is CSSSAGAGREDEQFF. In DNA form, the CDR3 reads TGTTCCAGCAGTGCGGGGGCAGGGCGCGAGGATGAGCAGTTCTTC.

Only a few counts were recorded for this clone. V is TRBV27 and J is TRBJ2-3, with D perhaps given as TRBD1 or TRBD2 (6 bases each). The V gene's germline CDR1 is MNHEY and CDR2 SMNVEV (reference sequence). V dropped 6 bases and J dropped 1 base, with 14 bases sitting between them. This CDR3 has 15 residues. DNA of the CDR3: TGTGCCAGCAGCACCCGGGGGCTTGGCACAGATACGCAGTATTTT. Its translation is CASSTRGLGTDTQYF.

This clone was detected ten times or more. The CDR3 DNA reads as TGTGCCAGCAGCCCGGGGAACAGGGTTGAGCAGTTCTTC. Protein sequence: CASSPGNRVEQFF. The chain has TRBV11-2 and TRBJ2-1, with a tentative D call TRBD1 (6 bases). V lost 5 bases to trimming and J lost 9 bases, with 14 bases between them. The length of the CDR3 is 13 residues. Germline V gene lookup returns CDR1 SGHAT and CDR2 FQNNGV. Looking up the rest from reference TRBV11-2 and TRBJ2-1 gives the full variable domain: EAGVAQSPRYKIIEKRQSVAFWCNPISGHATLYWYQQILGQGPKLLIQFQNNGVVDDSQLPKDRFSAERLKGVDSTLKIQPAKLEDSAVYLCASSPGNRVEQFFGPGTRLTVL.

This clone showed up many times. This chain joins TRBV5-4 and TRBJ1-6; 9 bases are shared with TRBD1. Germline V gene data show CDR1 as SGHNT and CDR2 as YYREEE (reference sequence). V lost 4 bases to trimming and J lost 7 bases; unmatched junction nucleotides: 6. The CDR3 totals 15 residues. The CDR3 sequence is CASSVPGQGNSPLHF. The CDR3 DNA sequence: TGTGCCAGCAGCGTCCCAGGACAGGGGAATTCACCCCTCCACTTT.

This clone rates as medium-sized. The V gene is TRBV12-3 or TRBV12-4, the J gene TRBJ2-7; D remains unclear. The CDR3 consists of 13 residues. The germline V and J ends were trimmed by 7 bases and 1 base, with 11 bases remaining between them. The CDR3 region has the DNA TGTGCCAGCACCCTGGGGATATCCTACGAGCAGTACTTC. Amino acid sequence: CASTLGISYEQYF.

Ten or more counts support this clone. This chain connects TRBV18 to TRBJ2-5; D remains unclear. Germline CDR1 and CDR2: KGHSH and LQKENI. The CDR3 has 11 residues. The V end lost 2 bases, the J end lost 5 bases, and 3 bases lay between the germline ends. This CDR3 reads CASSPEETQYF. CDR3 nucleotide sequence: TGTGCCAGCTCACCAGAGGAGACCCAGTACTTC.

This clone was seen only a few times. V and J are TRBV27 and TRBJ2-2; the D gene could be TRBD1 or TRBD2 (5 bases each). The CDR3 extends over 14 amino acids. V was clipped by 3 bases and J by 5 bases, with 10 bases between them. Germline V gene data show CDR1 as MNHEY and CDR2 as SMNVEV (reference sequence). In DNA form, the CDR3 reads TGTGCCAGCAGTTTTGGGACCCTTACCGGGGAGCTGTTTTTT. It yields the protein CASSFGTLTGELFF.

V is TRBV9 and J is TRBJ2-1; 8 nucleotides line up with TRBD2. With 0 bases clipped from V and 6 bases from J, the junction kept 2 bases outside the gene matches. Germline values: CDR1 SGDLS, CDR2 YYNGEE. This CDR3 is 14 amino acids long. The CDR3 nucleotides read TGTGCCAGCAGCGTAGTGAGCGGGAGCAATGAGCAGTTCTTC. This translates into CASSVVSGSNEQFF.

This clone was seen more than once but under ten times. Written as DNA, the CDR3 is TGTGCCATCACGACCAGGGGGCCAAGCTCCTACGAGCAGTACTTC. Its translation: CAITTRGPSSYEQYF. V and J are TRBV6-2 or TRBV6-3 and TRBJ2-7; 8 positions match TRBD1. Losses at the gene ends were 10 bases for V and 0 bases for J; bases not matched to a gene: 11. The length of the CDR3 is 15 residues. The germline V gene has CDR1 MNHEY and CDR2 SVGEGT.

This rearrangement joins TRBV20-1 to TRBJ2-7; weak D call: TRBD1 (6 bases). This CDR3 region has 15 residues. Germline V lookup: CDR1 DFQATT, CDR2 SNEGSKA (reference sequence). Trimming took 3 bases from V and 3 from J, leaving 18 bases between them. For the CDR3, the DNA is TGCAGTGCTAGGGGGGCCGGAGACCAGGGCTACGAGCAGTACTTC. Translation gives CSARGAGDQGYEQYF.

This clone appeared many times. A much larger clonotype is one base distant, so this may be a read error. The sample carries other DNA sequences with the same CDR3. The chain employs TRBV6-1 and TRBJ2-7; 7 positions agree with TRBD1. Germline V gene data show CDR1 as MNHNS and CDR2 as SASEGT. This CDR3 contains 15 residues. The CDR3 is CASSEGQPLTYEQYF. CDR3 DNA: TGCGCCAGCAGTGAGGGACAGCCTTTAACCTACGAGCAGTACTTC.

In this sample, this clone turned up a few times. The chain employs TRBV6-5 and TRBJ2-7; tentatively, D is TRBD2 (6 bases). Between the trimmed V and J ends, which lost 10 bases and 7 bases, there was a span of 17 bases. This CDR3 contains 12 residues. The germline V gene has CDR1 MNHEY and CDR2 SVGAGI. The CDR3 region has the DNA TGTGCCACCCGTTGGAGGGGTGATGAGCAGTACTTC. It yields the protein CATRWRGDEQYF.

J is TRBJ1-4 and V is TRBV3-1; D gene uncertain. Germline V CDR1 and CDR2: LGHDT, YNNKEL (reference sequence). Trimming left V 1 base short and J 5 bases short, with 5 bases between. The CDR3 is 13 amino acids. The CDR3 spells CASSQVLNEKLFF. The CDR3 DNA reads TGTGCCAGCAGCCAAGTGTTAAATGAAAAACTGTTTTTT.

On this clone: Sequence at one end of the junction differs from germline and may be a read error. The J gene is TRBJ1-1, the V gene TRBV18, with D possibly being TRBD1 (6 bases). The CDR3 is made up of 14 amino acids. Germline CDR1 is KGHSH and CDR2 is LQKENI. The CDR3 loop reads CASSPQGMNTEAFF. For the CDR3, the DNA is TGTGCCAGCTCGCCACAGGGAATGAACACTGAAGCTTTCTTT.